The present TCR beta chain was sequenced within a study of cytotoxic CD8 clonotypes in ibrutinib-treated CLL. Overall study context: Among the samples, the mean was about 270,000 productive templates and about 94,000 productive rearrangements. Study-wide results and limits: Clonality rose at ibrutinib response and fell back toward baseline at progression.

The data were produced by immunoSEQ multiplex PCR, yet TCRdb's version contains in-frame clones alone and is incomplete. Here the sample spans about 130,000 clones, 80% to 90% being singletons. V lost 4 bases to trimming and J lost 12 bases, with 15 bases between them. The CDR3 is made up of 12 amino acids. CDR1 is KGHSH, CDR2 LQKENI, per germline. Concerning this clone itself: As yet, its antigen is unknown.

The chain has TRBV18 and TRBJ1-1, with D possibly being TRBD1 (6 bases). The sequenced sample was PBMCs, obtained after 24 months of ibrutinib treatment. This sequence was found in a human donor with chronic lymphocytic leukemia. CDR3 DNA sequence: TGTGCCAGCTCACTTGGGGGCAGGTTATCTTTCTTT. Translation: CASSLGGRLSFF.